The rows below give T cell receptor beta chains drawn from one sample of a study of beta chain features in type 1 diabetes. Sequencing used immunoSEQ multiplex PCR; TCRdb keeps in-frame clones, though not all of them. The sample lists roughly 150,000 clones, approximately 8.4% seen once, with approximately 2.2% in the top ten. Sequenced: central memory CD4+ T cells from blood. All receptors come from a young woman in good health. Both conserved end residues are part of each CDR3. The D gene is left open where the match is weak. Part of the rows lack a size; the others show once, few, many or a class for expanded clones.

D gene	J gene	clone size	V gene	CDR3 DNA	CDR3 protein
TRBD1	TRBJ2-5	few	TRBV6-1	TGTGCCAGCAGTGGTACAGGGGGGAAAGAGACCCAGTACTTC	CASSGTGGKETQYF
.	TRBJ2-1	few	TRBV27	TGTGCCAGCAGTACTTTACTAGCCGGCAATGAGCAGTTCTTC	CASSTLLAGNEQFF
TRBD2	TRBJ2-7	few	TRBV28	TGTGCCAGCAGTACTAGCGGCTACGAGCAGTACTTC	CASSTSGYEQYF
.	TRBJ2-5	.	TRBV7-2	TGTGCCAGCAGCTTAGATTCCGGGCAGGGAGAGACCCAGTACTTC	CASSLDSGQGETQYF
.	TRBJ1-2	.	TRBV10-3	TGTGCCATCACCGAGACAGTAGCTAACTATGGCTACACCTTC	CAITETVANYGYTF
.	TRBJ2-3	.	TRBV15	TGTGCCACCAGGGGTGGGGGGATCACAGATACGCAGTATTTT	CATRGGGITDTQYF
TRBD1	TRBJ1-2	.	TRBV9	TGTGCCAGCAGCGTAGGAGGACAGGTGTTCTATGGCTACACCTTC	CASSVGGQVFYGYTF
TRBD1	TRBJ1-2	few	TRBV5-1	TGCGCCAGCAGTCTCTCCGGGACAGCCTTTGGCTACACCTTC	CASSLSGTAFGYTF
.	TRBJ1-2	few	TRBV14	TGTGCCAGCAGCCAAGGACAGGCGTCCTATGGCTACACCTTC	CASSQGQASYGYTF
.	TRBJ1-6	many	TRBV14	TGTGCCAGCAGCCAAGAGGGGAGGTCACCCCTCCACTTT	CASSQEGRSPLHF
.	TRBJ2-5	.	TRBV5-1	TGCGCCAGCAGCACCGGGACTTCGCAAGAGACCCAGTACTTC	CASSTGTSQETQYF
TRBD1	TRBJ1-5	few	TRBV11-2	TGTGCCAGCAGCCCACAGGGGGATCAGCCCCAGCATTTT	CASSPQGDQPQHF
.	TRBJ2-7	.	TRBV7-6	TGTGCCAGCAGCTTAGGGGCGGACACCTACGAGCAGTACTTC	CASSLGADTYEQYF
.	TRBJ2-4	few	TRBV29-1	TGCAGCGTTGAAGGGGGAGGACTAGCCAAAAACATTCAGTACTTC	CSVEGGGLAKNIQYF
.	TRBJ2-5	few	TRBV30	TGTGCCTGGGGGTTAGGGGTGATAGGGGGAGAGACCCAGTACTTC	CAWGLGVIGGETQYF
TRBD1	TRBJ1-2	few	TRBV6-6	TGTGCCAGCAGTTCGGGACAGAATTATGGCTACACCTTC	CASSSGQNYGYTF
.	TRBJ2-1	few	TRBV5-1	TGCGCCAGCAGCTTGAATAGCGGAGTCTACAATGAGCAGTTCTTC	CASSLNSGVYNEQFF
TRBD1	TRBJ1-2	.	TRBV25-1	TGTGCCAGCAGAGGGACAGGATCTTATGGCTACACCTTC	CASRGTGSYGYTF
.	TRBJ1-1	few	TRBV29-1	TGCAGTGGGCGGAGACAGCTGAACACTGAAGCTTTCTTT	CSGRRQLNTEAFF
.	TRBJ1-2	.	TRBV6-5	TGTGCCAGCAAGGAGGGCGGAACTAACTATGGCTACACCTTC	CASKEGGTNYGYTF
.	TRBJ2-1	.	TRBV19	TGTGCCAGTAGCCGCTACGGTGGGAGTAGAAATGAGCAGTTCTTC	CASSRYGGSRNEQFF
.	TRBJ2-1	.	TRBV5-4	TGTGCCAGCAGCTTGGAATCAGGGCGTGAGCAGTTCTTC	CASSLESGREQFF
.	TRBJ2-1	few	TRBV21-1	TGTGCCAGCAGCTCGGGACTCAGCTCCTACAATGAGCAGTTCTTC	CASSSGLSSYNEQFF
.	TRBJ2-4	.	TRBV6-5	TGTGCCAGCAGTGCAGGGGGGAGCGAAAACATTCAGTACTTC	CASSAGGSENIQYF
TRBD1	TRBJ1-6	.	TRBV7-2	TGTGCCAGCGGAGACAGGGGTCTGGCACCCCTCCACTTT	CASGDRGLAPLHF
TRBD1	TRBJ2-2	.	TRBV11-3	TGTGCCAGCAGCTCCCGACAGGGTTCCGGGGAGCTGTTTTTT	CASSSRQGSGELFF
.	TRBJ1-1	few	TRBV6-5	TGTGCCAGCAGTTACTGGGGAGGCAGGGCGAACACTGAAGCTTTCTTT	CASSYWGGRANTEAFF
.	TRBJ1-4	many	TRBV18	TGTGCCAGCTCGACACCGTCTAATGAAAAACTGTTTTTT	CASSTPSNEKLFF
TRBD1	TRBJ2-1	.	TRBV7-2	TGTGCCAGCAGCGACAGGGGGGCCCCGACTGGGGATGAGCAGTTCTTC	CASSDRGAPTGDEQFF
.	TRBJ2-2	.	TRBV27	TGTGCCAGCATTTCCCAGGGAGGCGGGGAGCTGTTTTTT	CASISQGGGELFF
TRBD2	TRBJ2-5	few	TRBV29-1	TGCAGCGCCCATGACAGCGGGGGGCCGGGAGAGACCCAGTACTTC	CSAHDSGGPGETQYF
TRBD1	TRBJ2-3	.	TRBV2	TGTGCCAGCCAAGCAAGGGGGCAAATCACAGATACGCAGTATTTT	CASQARGQITDTQYF
.	TRBJ2-7	.	TRBV25-1	TGTGCCAGCAGCGAAGGGACTGTCCGCAACGAGCAGTACTTC	CASSEGTVRNEQYF
.	TRBJ1-4	.	TRBV5-6	TGTGCCAGCAGCTTGGTGGGAGCAACTAATGAAAAACTGTTTTTT	CASSLVGATNEKLFF
.	TRBJ1-6	.	TRBV18	TGTGCCAGCTCACCAGAGGGAGCCTGGCATTCACCCCTCCACTTT	CASSPEGAWHSPLHF
.	TRBJ2-3	few	TRBV7-9	TGTGCCAGCAGCTTGGAACAGGGCATTAAGTATTTT	CASSLEQGIKYF
TRBD2	TRBJ2-2	.	TRBV5-3	TGTGCCAGAAGGTTTAGCGGGAGGGCCGTGAACACCGGGGAGCTGTTTTTT	CARRFSGRAVNTGELFF
.	TRBJ1-5	.	TRBV7-8	TGTGCCAGCAGCTTAGGCCGGGGTGGACAGCCCCAGCATTTT	CASSLGRGGQPQHF
TRBD2	TRBJ2-2	.	TRBV7-8	TGTGCGAGGGGTGCGGGAGGGAACACCGGGGAGCTGTTTTTT	CARGAGGNTGELFF
TRBD1	TRBJ2-7	few	TRBV4-1	TGCGCCAGCAGCCAAACAGGGGCGATGACCTACGAGCAGTACTTC	CASSQTGAMTYEQYF